This entry describes one TCR beta chain. This clonotype has ten or more counts. Which antigen it targets is not known. Base qualities are not provided; no much larger clone lies one nucleotide away. Library construction relied on 5' RACE. For sequencing, a NextSeq 500 was employed. Unique molecular identifiers were attached to individual cDNA molecules in the TCR library protocol so that sequencing error and PCR bias could be corrected. Sequencing covered both TCR alpha and beta chains, and within each sample the abundances of alpha and beta sequences were tightly co-correlated. Regarding the original processing steps: Decombinator V4 was used to annotate TCR sequences for V gene, J gene and CDR3. Expanded TCRs were defined as changing significantly between any two time points under a Poisson model with p below 0.0001. TCR abundances were normalised to the total number of TCRs sequenced per sample and were expressed as counts per million. VDJdb, accessed 1 November 2021, was searched for CMV, EBV and SARS-CoV-2 annotated TCRs, excluding TCRs annotated for multiple antigens. The public reads were reprocessed in TCRdb via fastp at Q25 and MiXCR, keeping in-frame beta chains. For every CDR3 protein sequence, its rows merge into one entry that carries the most common genes and DNA. The V and J calls shown here were made by TCRdb, not taken from the authors' results. The sample records 30,000 to 35,000 distinct CDR3 sequences, 6.6% of which are singletons. Of the sample, about 3% is held by the ten largest clones.

A case-control design nested within a healthcare worker cohort in London, UK, was used, with weekly nasopharyngeal swab PCR tests and blood sampling performed. Healthcare workers were recruited during the week of the UK lockdown, between 23 and 31 March 2020, and followed weekly for up to roughly 15 weeks. The data originate from a study of early T cells in non-severe SARS-CoV-2 infection (dated by TCRdb to the early 2020s). With regard to the full study: TCR sequencing used bulk RNA from unsorted whole blood, so alpha and beta chains could not be paired.

Results and caveats for the whole study, not just this receptor: VDJdb matching was skewed toward anti-spike CD8 responses, so virus-specific expansions were likely underestimated and private and CD4 specificities were missed.

Sequencing was carried out using whole blood. This sequence was found in an adult who was a healthcare worker with PCR-confirmed SARS-CoV-2 infection or an uninfected control (not recorded which).

The nucleotides are TGTGCCAGCAGCTTGACAGGGGGCGTAGGAACTTCTGAAGCTTTCTTT. It is translated as CASSLTGGVGTSEAFF. In this chain, TRBV7-3 is recombined with TRBJ1-1, with 10 bases in between that match TRBD1. V has 3 bases trimmed and J has 6 bases trimmed; junction bases matching no gene number 10. The germline V gene yields SGHTA for CDR1 and FQGTGA for CDR2. Reading from cysteine to phenylalanine, the CDR3 counts 16 amino acids. The kept DNA is CDR3 alone, 48 bases in frame from the first base.